The clone carrying this TCR beta chain was counted between two and nine times. Its antigen is not known. The CDR3 is 14 amino acids. Germline lookup yields CDR1 SGHTA and CDR2 FQGNSA. The V and J ends lost 6 bases and 4 bases respectively, with 13 bases between them. The source of the sample is a study of CD8 T cells in ankylosing spondylitis. Study-level points and caveats: A motif in TCR beta, a set of under ten highly homologous variants, appeared characteristic of ankylosing spondylitis blood. Reportedly, matched ankylosing spondylitis synovial fluid was significantly enriched for disease-linked clones.

For TCR beta, libraries came from quantitative 5'-RACE with molecular barcodes. A single record per CDR3 protein comes from TCRdb applying MiXCR to the 5' RACE reads. The repertoire includes over 400,000 distinct CDR3 sequences, 25% to 30% of them detected once, and about 1% sits in the top ten. This receptor was obtained from a male donor with ankylosing spondylitis. This chain joins TRBV7-2 and TRBJ1-5; possibly TRBD1 for D (6 bases). Sequenced material: blood, either unsorted or a sorted T cell fraction (not recorded which). CDR3 region: CASSTQGSNQPQHF. CDR3 coding DNA: TGTGCCAGCAGTACGCAGGGGTCAAATCAGCCCCAGCATTTT. The variable domain in full, completed from reference TRBV7-2 and TRBJ1-5, reads GAGVSQSPSNKVTEKGKDVELRCDPISGHTALYWYRQSLGQGLEFLIYFQGNSAPDKSGLPSDRFSAERTGGSVSTLTIQRTQQEDSAVYLCASSTQGSNQPQHFGDGTRLSIL.